This T cell receptor (beta chain) was captured in a study of vaccination and CD4 T cells after COVID-19. Study-wide background: Control cultures received a CEFX pool, an HIV-1 Nef pool, or no peptide.

Germline assignment: CDR1 KGHSH and CDR2 LQKENI. The CDR3 runs to 15 residues. The J segment lost 1 base and the V segment lost 3 bases, leaving 5 bases of the junction unmatched. Cultured CD4+ T cells had their DNA profiled by the Oncomine TCR Beta short-read assay. TCRdb fed the PCR reads into MiXCR, producing one record per CDR3 protein. The sample includes fewer than 15,000 distinct CDR3 sequences, around half of them seen just once. In its sample, this clonotype was seen a few times. No antigen is known for it. Treatment: roughly 10-day PBMC culture with coronavirus spike peptide pools or control peptides (ViraFEST assay).

The J gene is TRBJ1-2, the V gene TRBV18, with 7 bases aligning to TRBD1. This TCR was recovered from a human donor who had recovered from COVID-19. Sequencing was carried out using CD4+ T cells from blood, cultured in vitro. This chain's CDR3 is CASSPLGTVNYGYTF. The DNA for the CDR3 is TGTGCCAGCTCACCCCTGGGGACAGTTAACTATGGCTACACCTTC.